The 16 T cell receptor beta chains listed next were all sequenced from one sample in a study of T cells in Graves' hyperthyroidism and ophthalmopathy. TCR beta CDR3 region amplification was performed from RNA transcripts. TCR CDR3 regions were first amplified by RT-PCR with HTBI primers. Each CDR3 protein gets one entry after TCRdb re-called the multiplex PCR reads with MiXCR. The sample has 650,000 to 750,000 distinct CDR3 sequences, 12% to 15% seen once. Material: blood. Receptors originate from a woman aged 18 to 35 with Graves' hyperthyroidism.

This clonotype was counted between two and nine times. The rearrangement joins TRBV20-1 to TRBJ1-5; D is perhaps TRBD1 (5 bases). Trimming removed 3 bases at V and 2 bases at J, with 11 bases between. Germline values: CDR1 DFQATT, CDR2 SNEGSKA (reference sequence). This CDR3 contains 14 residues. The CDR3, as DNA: TGCAGTGCTAGGTTTGGGGGGGGCAATCAGCCCCAGCATTTT. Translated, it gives CSARFGGGNQPQHF.

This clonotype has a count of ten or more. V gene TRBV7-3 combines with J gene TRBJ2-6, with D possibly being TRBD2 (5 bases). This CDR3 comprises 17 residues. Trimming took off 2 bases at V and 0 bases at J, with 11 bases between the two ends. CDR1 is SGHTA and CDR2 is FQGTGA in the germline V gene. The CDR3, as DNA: TGTGCCAGCAGCTTATCGGCCGGGATCTCTGGGGCCAACGTCCTGACTTTC. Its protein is CASSLSAGISGANVLTF.

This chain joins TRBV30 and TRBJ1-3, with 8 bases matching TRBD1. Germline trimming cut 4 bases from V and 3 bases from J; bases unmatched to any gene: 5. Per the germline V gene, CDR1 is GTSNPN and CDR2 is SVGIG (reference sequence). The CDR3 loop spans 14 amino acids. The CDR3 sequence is CAWNQGAGGNTIYF. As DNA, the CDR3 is TGTGCCTGGAATCAGGGGGCGGGTGGAAACACCATATATTTT.

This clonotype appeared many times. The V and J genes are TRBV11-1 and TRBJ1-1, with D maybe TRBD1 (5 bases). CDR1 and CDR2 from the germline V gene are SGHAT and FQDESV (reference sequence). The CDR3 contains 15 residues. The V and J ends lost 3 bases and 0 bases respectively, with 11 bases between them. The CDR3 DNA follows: TGTGCCAGCAGCTTTTCAGGGCTAATGAACACTGAAGCTTTCTTT. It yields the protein CASSFSGLMNTEAFF.

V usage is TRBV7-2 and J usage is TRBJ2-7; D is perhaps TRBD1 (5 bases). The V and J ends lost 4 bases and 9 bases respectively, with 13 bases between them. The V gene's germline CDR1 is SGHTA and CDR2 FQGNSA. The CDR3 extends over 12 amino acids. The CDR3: CASSSDSFGQYF. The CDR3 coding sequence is TGTGCCAGCAGCTCCGACAGTTTCGGGCAGTACTTC.

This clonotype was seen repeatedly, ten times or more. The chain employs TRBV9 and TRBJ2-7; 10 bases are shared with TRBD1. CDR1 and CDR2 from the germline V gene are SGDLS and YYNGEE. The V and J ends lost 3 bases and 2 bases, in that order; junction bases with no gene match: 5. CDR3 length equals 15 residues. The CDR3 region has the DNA TGTGCCAGCAGCGCGACAGGGGGCGGCGCCTACGAGCAGTACTTC. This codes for CASSATGGGAYEQYF.

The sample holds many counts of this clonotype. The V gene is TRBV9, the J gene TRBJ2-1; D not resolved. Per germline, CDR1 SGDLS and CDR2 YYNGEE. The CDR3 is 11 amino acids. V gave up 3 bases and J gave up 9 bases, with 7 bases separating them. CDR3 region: CASSGESEQFF. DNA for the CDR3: TGTGCCAGCAGCGGCGAAAGTGAGCAGTTCTTC.

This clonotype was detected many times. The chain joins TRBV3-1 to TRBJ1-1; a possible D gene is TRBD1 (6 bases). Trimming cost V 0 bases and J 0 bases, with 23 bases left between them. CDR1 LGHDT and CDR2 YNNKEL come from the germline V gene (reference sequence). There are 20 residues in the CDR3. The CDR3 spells CASSQDRPRGRGRMNTEAFF. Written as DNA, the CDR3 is TGTGCCAGCAGCCAAGACAGACCCAGGGGCCGCGGAAGAATGAACACTGAAGCTTTCTTT. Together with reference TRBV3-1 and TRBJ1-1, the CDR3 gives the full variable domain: DTAVSQTPKYLVTQMGNDKSIKCEQNLGHDTMYWYKQDSKKFLKIMFSYNNKELIINETVPNRFSPKSPDKAHLNLHINSLELGDSAVYFCASSQDRPRGRGRMNTEAFFGQGTRLTVV.

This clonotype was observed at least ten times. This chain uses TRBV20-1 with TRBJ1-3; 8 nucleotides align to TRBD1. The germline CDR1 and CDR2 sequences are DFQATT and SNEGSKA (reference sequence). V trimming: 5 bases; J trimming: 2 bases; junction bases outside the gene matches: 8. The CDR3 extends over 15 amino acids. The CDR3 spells CSAPRTGRAGNTIYF. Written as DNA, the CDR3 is TGCAGTGCTCCCCGGACAGGGAGAGCTGGAAACACCATATATTTT.

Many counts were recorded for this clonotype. The DNA of the CDR3 is TGTGCCAGCACCGAGGGCTCTGGAAACACCATATATTTT. Protein sequence: CASTEGSGNTIYF. The genes are TRBV11-2 and TRBJ1-3; no clear D. V lost 7 bases, J lost 0 bases, and 7 bases lay in between. Germline CDR1 SGHAT, CDR2 FQNNGV. The CDR3 spans 13 residues. The full variable domain, with the rest looked up from reference TRBV11-2 and TRBJ1-3, is EAGVAQSPRYKIIEKRQSVAFWCNPISGHATLYWYQQILGQGPKLLIQFQNNGVVDDSQLPKDRFSAERLKGVDSTLKIQPAKLEDSAVYLCASTEGSGNTIYFGEGSWLTVV.

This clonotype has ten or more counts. The CDR3 loop reads CASSPGQEYGYTF. CDR3 nucleotides: TGTGCCAGCTCACCAGGGCAGGAATATGGCTACACCTTC. The genes are TRBV18 and TRBJ1-2; D is uncertain. The germline V and J ends were trimmed by 2 bases and 5 bases, with 9 bases remaining between them. This CDR3 spans 13 amino acids. Germline CDR1 reads KGHSH; CDR2 reads LQKENI.

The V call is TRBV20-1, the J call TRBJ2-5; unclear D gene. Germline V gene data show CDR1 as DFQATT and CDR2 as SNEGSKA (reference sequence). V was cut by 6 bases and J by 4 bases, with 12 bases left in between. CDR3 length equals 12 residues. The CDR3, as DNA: TGCAGTGCGTTCCTAAGACTAGAGACCCAGTACTTC. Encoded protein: CSAFLRLETQYF.

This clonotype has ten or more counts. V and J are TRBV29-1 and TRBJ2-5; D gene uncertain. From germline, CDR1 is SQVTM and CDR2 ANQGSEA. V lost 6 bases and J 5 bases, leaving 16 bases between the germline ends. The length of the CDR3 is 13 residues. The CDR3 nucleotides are TGCAGCGTCGACCTAAGGACCTGGGAGACCCAGTACTTC. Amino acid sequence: CSVDLRTWETQYF. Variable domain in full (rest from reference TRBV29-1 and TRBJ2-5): SAVISQKPSRDICQRGTSLTIQCQVDSQVTMMFWYRQQPGQSLTLIATANQGSEATYESGFVIDKFPISRPNLTFSTLTVSNMSPEDSSIYLCSVDLRTWETQYFGPGTRLLVL.

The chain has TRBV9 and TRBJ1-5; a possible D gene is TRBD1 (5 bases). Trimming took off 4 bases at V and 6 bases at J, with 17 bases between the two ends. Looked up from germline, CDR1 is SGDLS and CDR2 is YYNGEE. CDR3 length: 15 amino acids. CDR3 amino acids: CASSPGGGGSQPQHF. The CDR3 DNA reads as TGTGCCAGCAGCCCTGGCGGCGGGGGTTCTCAGCCCCAGCATTTT.

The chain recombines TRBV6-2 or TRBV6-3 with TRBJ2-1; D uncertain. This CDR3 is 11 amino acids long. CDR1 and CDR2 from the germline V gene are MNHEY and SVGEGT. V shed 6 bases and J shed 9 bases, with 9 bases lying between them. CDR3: CASRLALEQFF. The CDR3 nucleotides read TGTGCCAGCAGGCTGGCGCTTGAGCAGTTCTTC.

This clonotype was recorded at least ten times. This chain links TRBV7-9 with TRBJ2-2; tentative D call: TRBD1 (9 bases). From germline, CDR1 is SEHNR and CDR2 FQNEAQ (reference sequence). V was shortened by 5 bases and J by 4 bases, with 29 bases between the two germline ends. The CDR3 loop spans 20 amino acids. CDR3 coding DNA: TGTGCCAGCAGCACACGGACAGGGGATGTGTATCTAGCGGGCACCGGGGAGCTGTTTTTT. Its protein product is CASSTRTGDVYLAGTGELFF.